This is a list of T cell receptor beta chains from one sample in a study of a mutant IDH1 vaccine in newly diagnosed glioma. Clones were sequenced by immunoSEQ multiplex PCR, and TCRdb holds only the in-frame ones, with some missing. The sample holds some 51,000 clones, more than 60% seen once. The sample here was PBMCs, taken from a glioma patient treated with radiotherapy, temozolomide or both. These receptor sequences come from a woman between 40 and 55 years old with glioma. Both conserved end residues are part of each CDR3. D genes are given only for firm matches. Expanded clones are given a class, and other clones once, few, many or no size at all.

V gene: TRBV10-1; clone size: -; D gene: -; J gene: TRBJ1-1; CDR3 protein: CASSARGRTEAFF; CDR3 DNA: TGCGCCAGCAGCGCCAGGGGAAGGACTGAAGCTTTCTTT
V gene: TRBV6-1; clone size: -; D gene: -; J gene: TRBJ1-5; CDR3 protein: CASSEAGSYHQPQHF; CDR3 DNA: TGTGCCAGCAGTGAAGCGGGTAGTTACCATCAGCCCCAGCATTTT
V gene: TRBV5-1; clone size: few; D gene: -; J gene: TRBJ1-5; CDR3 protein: CASSPYGSWPQHF; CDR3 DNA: TGCGCCAGCAGCCCGTACGGAAGTTGGCCCCAGCATTTT
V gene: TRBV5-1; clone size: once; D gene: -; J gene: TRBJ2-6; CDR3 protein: CASSLKGSGANVLTF; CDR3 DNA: TGCGCCAGCAGCTTGAAAGGCTCTGGGGCCAACGTCCTGACTTTC
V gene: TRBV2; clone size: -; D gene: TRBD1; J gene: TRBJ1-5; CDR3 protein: CASKDTGGPNQPQHF; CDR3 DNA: TGTGCCAGCAAAGACACAGGGGGCCCGAATCAGCCCCAGCATTTT
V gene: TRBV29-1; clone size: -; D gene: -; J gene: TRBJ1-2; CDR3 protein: CSVEDNGYTF; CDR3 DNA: TGCAGCGTTGAAGATAATGGCTACACCTTC
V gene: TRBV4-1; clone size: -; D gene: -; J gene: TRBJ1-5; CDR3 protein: CASSQFGNPDRPQHF; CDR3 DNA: TGCGCCAGCAGCCAATTCGGCAACCCCGACCGGCCCCAGCATTTT
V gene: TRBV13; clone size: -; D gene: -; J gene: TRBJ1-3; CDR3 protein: CASSPRGRAGNTIYF; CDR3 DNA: TGTGCCAGCAGCCCCAGGGGAAGGGCTGGAAACACCATATATTTT
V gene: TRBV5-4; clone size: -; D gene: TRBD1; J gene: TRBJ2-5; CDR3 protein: CASSLPLGQGEETQYF; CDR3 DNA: TGTGCCAGCAGCTTGCCCCTCGGACAGGGTGAAGAGACCCAGTACTTC
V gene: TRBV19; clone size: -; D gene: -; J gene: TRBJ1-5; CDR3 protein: CASSADRDLPQHF; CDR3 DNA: TGTGCCAGTAGTGCGGACCGAGATCTACCCCAGCATTTT
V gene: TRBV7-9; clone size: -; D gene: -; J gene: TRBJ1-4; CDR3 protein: CASSLAGGATNEKLFF; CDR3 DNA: TGTGCCAGCAGCTTAGCCGGGGGCGCAACTAATGAAAAACTGTTTTTT
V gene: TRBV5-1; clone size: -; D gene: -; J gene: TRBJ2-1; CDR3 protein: CASSLGPTRQDEQFF; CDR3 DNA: TGCGCCAGCAGCTTGGGGCCTACTCGACAGGATGAGCAGTTCTTC
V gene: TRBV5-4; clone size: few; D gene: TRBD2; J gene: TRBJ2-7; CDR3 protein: CASSLAITGGLSLEQYF; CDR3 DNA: TGTGCCAGCAGCTTGGCAATAACGGGGGGTCTCTCTCTCGAGCAGTACTTC
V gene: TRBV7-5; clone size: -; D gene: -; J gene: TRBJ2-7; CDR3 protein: CARDPPLGGNDEQYF; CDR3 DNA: TGTGCCAGAGATCCACCTTTAGGGGGGAACGACGAGCAGTACTTC
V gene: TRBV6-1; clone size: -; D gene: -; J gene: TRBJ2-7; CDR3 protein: CASSDHYEQYF; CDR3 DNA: TGTGCCAGCAGTGACCATTACGAGCAGTACTTC
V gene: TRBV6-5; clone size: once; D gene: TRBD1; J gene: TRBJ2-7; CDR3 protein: CASSYGEGAGEQYF; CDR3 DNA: TGTGCCAGCAGTTACGGAGAGGGGGCTGGCGAGCAGTACTTC
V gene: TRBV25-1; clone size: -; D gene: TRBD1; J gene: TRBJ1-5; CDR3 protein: CASREQGDSNQPQHF; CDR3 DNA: TGTGCCAGCAGAGAGCAGGGGGATAGCAATCAGCCCCAGCATTTT
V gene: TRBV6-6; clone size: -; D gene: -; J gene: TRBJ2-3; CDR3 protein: CASTPLRRTDTQYF; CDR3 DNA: TGTGCCAGCACCCCCCTCAGGCGCACAGATACGCAGTATTTT
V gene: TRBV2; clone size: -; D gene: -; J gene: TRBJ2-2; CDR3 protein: CASRAAGTGELFF; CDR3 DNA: TGTGCCAGCAGGGCCGCCGGTACCGGGGAGCTGTTTTTT
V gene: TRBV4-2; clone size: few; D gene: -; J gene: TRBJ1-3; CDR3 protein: CASSQGDADSGNTIYF; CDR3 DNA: TGTGCCAGCAGCCAAGGGGATGCAGACTCTGGAAACACCATATATTTT
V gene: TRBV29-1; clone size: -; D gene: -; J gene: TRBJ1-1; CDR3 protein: CSVEDGGAFF; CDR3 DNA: TGCAGCGTTGAGGACGGTGGGGCTTTCTTT
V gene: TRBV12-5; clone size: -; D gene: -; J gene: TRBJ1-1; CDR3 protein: CASGSHEAFF; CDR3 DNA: TGTGCTAGTGGTTCGCATGAAGCTTTCTTT